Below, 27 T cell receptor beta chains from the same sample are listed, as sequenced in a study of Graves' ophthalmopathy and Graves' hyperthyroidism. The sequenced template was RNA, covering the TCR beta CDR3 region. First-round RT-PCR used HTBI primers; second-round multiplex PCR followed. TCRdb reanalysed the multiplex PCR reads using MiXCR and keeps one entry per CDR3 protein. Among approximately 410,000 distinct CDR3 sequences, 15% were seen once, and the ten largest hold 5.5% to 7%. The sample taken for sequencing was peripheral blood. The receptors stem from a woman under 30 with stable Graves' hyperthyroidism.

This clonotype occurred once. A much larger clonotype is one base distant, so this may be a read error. The DNA of the CDR3 is TGTGCCAGCAGTTCCCTTGCCGGCACTGAATCTTTCTTT. Protein product: CASSSLAGTESFF. V and J are TRBV6-5 and TRBJ1-1; D call uncertain. This CDR3 is 13 amino acids long. CDR1 and CDR2 from the germline V gene are MNHEY and SVGAGI.

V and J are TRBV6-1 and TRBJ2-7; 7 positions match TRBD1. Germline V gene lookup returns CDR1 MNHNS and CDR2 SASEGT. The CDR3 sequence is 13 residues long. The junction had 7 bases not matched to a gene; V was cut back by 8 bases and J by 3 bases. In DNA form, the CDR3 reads TGTGCCAGCCACCGGGACAGATACTACGAGCAGTACTTC. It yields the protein CASHRDRYYEQYF.

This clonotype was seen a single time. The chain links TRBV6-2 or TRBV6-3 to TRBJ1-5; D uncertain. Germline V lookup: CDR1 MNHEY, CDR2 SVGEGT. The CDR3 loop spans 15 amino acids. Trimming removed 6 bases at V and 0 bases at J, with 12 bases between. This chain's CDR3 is CASRYADYSNQPQHF. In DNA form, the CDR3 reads TGTGCCAGCAGGTACGCTGATTATAGCAATCAGCCCCAGCATTTT.

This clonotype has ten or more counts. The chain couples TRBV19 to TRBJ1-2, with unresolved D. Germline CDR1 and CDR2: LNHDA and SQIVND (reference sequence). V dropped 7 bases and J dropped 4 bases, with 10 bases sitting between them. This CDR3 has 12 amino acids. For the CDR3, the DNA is TGTGCCAGTAAGGCAGGCTTCTATGGCTACACCTTC. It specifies CASKAGFYGYTF.

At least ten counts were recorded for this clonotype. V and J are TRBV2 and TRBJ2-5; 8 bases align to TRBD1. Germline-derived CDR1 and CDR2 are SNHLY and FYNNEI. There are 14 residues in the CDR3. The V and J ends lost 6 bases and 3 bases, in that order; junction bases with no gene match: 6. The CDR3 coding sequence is TGTGCCAGCAGGGCCGGGACAGGAGAAGAGACCCAGTACTTC. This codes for CASRAGTGEETQYF.

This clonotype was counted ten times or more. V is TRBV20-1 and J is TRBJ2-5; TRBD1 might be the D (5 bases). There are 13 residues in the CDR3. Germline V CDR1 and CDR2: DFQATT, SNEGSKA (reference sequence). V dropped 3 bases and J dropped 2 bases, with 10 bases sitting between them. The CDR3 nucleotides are TGCAGTGCTAGTAAGGCAGGGCAAGAGACCCAGTACTTC. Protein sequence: CSASKAGQETQYF.

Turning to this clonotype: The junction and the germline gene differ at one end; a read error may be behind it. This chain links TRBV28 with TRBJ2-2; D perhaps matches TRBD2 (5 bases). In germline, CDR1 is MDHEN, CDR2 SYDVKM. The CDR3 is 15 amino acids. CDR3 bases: TGTGCCAGCAGTTTACCTACACTGAACACCGGGGATCTGTTTTTT. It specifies CASSLPTLNTGDLFF.

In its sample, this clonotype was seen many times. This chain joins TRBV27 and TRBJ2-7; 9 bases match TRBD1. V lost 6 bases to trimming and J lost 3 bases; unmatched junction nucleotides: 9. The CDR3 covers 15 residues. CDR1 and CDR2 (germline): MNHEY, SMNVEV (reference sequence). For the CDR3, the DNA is TGTGCCAGCAGCCAAACGGGACAGGGCATCTACGAGCAGTACTTC. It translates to CASSQTGQGIYEQYF.

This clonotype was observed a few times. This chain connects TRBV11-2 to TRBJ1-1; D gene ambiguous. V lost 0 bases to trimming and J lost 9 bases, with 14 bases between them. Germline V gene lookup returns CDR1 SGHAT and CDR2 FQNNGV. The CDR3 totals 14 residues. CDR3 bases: TGTGCCAGCAGCTTAGAACGGGGTAAAGGGAAAGCTTTCTTT. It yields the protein CASSLERGKGKAFF.

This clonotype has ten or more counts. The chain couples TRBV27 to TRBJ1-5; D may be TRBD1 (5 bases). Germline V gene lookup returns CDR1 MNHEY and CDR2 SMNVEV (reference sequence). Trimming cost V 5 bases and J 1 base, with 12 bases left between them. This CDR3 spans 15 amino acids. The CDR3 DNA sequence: TGTGCCAGCAGTGGCACCCGGGACAGCAATCAGCCCCAGCATTTT. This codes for CASSGTRDSNQPQHF.

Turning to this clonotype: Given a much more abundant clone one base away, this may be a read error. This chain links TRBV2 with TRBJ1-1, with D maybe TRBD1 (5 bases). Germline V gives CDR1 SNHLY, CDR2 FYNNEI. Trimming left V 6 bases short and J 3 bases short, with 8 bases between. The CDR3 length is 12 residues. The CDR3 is CASRGRHTEAFF. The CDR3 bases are TGTGCCAGCAGGGGACGGCACACTGAAGCTTTCTTT.

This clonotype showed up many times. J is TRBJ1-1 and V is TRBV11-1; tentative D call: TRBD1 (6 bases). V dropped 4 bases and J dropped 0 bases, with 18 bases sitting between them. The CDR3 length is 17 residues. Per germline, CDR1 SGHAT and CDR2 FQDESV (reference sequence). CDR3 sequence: CASSSTGTKKVNTEAFF. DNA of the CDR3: TGTGCCAGCAGCTCTACCGGGACAAAGAAGGTGAACACTGAAGCTTTCTTT.

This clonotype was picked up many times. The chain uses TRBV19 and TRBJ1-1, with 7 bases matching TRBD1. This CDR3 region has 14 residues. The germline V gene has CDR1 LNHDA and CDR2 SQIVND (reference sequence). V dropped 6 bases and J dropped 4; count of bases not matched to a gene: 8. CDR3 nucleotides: TGTGCCAGTAGCCCAGGGGGATTGGGCACTGAAGCTTTCTTT. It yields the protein CASSPGGLGTEAFF.

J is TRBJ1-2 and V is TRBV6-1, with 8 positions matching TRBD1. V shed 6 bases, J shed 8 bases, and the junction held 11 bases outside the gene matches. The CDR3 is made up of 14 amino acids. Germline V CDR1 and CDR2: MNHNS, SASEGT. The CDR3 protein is CASSNGQGARGYTF. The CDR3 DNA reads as TGTGCCAGCAGCAATGGACAGGGCGCCAGGGGCTACACCTTC.

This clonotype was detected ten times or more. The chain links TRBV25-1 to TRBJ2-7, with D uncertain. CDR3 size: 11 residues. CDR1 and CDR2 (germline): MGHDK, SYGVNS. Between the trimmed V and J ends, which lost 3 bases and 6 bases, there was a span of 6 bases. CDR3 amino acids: CASSEATEQYF. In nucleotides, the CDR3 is TGTGCCAGCAGTGAGGCGACCGAGCAGTACTTC.

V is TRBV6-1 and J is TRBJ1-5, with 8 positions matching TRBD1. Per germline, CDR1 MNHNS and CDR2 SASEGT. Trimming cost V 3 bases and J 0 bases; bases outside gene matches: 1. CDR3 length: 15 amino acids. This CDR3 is CASSEGTGSNQPQHF. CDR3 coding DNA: TGTGCCAGCAGTGAGGGGACAGGTAGCAATCAGCCCCAGCATTTT.

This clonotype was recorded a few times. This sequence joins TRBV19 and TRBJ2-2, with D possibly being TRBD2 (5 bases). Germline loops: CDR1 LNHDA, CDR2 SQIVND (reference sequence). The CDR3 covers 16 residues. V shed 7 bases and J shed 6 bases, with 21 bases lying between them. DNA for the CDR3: TGTGCCAGTAAACCGACGGACTTTACGGACCCCGGGGAGCTGTTTTTT. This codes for CASKPTDFTDPGELFF.

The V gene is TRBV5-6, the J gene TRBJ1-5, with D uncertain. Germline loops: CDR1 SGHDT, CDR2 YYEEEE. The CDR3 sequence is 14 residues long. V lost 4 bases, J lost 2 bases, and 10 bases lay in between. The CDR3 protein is CASSPNYGNQPQHF. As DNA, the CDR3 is TGTGCCAGCAGCCCGAACTATGGCAATCAGCCCCAGCATTTT.

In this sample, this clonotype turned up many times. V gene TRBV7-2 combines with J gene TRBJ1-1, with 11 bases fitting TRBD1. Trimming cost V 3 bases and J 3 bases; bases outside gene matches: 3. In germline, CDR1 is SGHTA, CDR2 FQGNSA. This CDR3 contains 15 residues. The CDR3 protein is CASSFRDRGYTEAFF. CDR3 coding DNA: TGTGCCAGCAGCTTTAGGGACAGGGGGTACACTGAAGCTTTCTTT.

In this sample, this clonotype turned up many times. The DNA for the CDR3 is TGTGCCAGCAGCCTCTCCGCCGGGACAGGCTCCTACGAGCAGTACTTC. Protein sequence: CASSLSAGTGSYEQYF. The V gene is TRBV11-3, the J gene TRBJ2-7; 8 bases map to TRBD1. Trimming removed 5 bases from V and 0 bases from J; junction bases left unmatched: 9. The germline gives CDR1 SGHNT, CDR2 YENEEA. The CDR3 loop spans 16 amino acids.

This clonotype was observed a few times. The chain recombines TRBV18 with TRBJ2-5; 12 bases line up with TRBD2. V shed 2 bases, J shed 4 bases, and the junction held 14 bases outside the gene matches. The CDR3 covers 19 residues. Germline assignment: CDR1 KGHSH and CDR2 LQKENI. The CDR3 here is CASSPVASGGAGSRETQYF. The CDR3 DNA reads TGTGCCAGCTCACCAGTGGCTAGCGGGGGGGCCGGTTCGCGAGAGACCCAGTACTTC. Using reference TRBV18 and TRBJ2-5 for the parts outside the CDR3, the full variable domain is NAGVMQNPRHLVRRRGQEARLRCSPMKGHSHVYWYRQLPEEGLKFMVYLQKENIIDESGMPKERFSAEFPKEGPSILRIQQVVRGDSAAYFCASSPVASGGAGSRETQYFGPGTRLLVL.

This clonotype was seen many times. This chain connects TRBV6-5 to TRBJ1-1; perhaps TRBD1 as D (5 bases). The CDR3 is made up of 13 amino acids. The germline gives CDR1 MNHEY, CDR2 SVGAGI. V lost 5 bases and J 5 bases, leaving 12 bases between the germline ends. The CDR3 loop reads CASSPRDRTEAFF. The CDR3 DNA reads TGTGCCAGCAGTCCCAGGGATAGGACTGAAGCTTTCTTT.

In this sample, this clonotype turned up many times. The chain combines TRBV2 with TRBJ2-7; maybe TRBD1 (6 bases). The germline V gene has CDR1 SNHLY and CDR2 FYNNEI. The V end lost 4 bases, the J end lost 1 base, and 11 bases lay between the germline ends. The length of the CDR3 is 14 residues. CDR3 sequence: CASSVLDRSYEQYF. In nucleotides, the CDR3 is TGTGCCAGCAGTGTCTTGGACAGATCCTACGAGCAGTACTTC.

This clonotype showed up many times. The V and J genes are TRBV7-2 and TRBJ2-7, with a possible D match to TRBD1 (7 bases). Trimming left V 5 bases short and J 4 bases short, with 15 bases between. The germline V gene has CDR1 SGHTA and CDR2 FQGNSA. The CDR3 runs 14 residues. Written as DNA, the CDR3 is TGTGCCAGCAGCCTCGGCGGGACAGAGTACGAGCAGTACTTC. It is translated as CASSLGGTEYEQYF.

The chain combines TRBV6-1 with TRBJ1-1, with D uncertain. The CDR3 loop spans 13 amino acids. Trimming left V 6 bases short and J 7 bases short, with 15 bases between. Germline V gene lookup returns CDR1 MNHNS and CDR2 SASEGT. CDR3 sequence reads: CASRWNEGFEAFF. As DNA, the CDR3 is TGTGCCAGCAGGTGGAATGAGGGATTTGAAGCTTTCTTT.

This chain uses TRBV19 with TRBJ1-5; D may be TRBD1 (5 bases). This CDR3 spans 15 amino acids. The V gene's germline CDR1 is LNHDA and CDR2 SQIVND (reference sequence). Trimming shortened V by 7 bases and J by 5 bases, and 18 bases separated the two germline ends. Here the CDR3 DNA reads TGTGCCAGTACCATGGGGAGGGGCGGGTATCAGCCCCAGCATTTT. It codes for CASTMGRGGYQPQHF. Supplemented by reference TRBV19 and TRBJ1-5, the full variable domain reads DGGITQSPKYLFRKEGQNVTLSCEQNLNHDAMYWYRQDPGQGLRLIYYSQIVNDFQKGDIAEGYSVSREKKESFPLTVTSAQKNPTAFYLCASTMGRGGYQPQHFGDGTRLSIL.

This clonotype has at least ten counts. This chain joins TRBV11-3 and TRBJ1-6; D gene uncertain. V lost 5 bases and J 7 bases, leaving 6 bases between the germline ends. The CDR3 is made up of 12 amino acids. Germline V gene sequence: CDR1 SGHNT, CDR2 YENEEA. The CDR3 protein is CASSTRNSPLHF. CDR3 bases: TGTGCCAGCAGCACGAGAAATTCACCCCTCCACTTT.